This TCR beta chain was sequenced during a study of shared clonotypes between healthy human individuals. The study, taken as a whole, reports: Rarefaction indicated that sorted-subset sequencing remained incomplete although depth was large.

A single count supports this clone. Its antigen is not identified. Several immunoSEQ plates held equal portions of the genomic DNA taken from each subset. Around 200 ng DNA, 25,000 to 30,000 T cell genomes, went into each sorted-subset replicate PCR. Generated by immunoSEQ multiplex PCR, the TCRdb table keeps only in-frame clones and is missing some. The sample gives around 600,000 clones, 95% to 98% of which show up once; approximately 0.3% is in the top ten. The germline gives CDR1 SEHNR, CDR2 FQNEAQ (reference sequence). This CDR3 has 15 amino acids. V shed 4 bases, J shed 3 bases, and the junction held 6 bases outside the gene matches. CD45RO-negative, CCR7-selected cells formed the naive CD8 fraction, which excluded terminally differentiated effector memory CD45RA+ cells.

Material: naive CD8+ T cells sorted from blood. The sequence derives from a man younger than 40 in good health. The chain is built from TRBV7-9 and TRBJ2-7; 10 positions match TRBD1. The CDR3 bases are TGTGCCAGCAGCTCGACAGGGGGCGAAAACTACGAGCAGTACTTC. Translated: CASSSTGGENYEQYF.